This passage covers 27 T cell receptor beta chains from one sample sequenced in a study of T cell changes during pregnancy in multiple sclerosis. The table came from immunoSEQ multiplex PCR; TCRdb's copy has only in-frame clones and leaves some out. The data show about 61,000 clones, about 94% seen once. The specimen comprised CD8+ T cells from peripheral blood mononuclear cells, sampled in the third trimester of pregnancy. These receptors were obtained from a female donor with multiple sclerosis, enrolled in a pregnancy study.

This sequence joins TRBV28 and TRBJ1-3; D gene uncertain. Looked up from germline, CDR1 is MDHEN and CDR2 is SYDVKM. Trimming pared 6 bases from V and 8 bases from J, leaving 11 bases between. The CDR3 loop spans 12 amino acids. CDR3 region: CASSQLSDTIYF. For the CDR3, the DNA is TGTGCCAGCAGCCAATTGAGCGACACCATATATTTT.

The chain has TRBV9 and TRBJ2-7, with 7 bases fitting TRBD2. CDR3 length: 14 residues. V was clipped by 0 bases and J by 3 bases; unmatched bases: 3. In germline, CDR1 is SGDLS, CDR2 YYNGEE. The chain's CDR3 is CASSVGSGFYEQYF. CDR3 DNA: TGTGCCAGCAGCGTAGGTAGCGGGTTCTACGAGCAGTACTTC.

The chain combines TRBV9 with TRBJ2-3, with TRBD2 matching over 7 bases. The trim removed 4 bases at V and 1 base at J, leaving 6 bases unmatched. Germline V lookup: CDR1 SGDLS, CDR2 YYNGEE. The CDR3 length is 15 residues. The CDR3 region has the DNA TGTGCCAGCAGCCCCGGGAGGTTTGGCACAGATACGCAGTATTTT. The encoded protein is CASSPGRFGTDTQYF.

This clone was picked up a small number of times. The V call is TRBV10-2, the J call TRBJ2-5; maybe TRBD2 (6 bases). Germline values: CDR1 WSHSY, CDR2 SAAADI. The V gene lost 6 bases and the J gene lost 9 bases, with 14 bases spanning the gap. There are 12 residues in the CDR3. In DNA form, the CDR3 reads TGCGCCAGCAGGGGGACTGGGTCGGCCCAGTACTTC. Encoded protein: CASRGTGSAQYF.

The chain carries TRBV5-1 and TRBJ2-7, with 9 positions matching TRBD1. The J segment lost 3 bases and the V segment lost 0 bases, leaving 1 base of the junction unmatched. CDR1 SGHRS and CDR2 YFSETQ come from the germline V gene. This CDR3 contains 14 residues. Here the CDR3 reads CASSLAGQGYEQYF. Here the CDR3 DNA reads TGCGCCAGCAGCTTGGCGGGACAGGGCTACGAGCAGTACTTC.

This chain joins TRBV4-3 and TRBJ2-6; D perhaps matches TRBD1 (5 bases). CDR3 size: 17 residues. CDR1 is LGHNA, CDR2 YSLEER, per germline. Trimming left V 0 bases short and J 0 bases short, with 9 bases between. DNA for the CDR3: TGCGCCAGCAGCCAAGACACTACAGGCTCTGGGGCCAACGTCCTGACTTTC. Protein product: CASSQDTTGSGANVLTF.

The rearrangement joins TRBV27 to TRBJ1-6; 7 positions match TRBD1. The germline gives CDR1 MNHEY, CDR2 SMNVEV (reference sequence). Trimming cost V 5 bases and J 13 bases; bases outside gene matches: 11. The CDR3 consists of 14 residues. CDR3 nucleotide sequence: TGTGCCAGCAGTCCCACACAGGGGATCAGGCCCCTCCACTTT. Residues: CASSPTQGIRPLHF.

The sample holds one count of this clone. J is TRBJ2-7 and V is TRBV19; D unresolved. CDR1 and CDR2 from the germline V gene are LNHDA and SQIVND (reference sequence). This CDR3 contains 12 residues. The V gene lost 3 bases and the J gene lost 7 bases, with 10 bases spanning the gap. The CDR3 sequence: CASSIGGSEQYF. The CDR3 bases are TGTGCCAGTAGTATCGGCGGCAGTGAGCAGTACTTC.

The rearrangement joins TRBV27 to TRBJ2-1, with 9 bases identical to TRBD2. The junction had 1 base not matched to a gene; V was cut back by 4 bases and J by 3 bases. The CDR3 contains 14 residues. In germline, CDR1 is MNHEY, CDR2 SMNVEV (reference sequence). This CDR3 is CASSYSGGYNEQFF. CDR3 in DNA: TGTGCCAGCAGTTATAGCGGGGGCTACAATGAGCAGTTCTTC.

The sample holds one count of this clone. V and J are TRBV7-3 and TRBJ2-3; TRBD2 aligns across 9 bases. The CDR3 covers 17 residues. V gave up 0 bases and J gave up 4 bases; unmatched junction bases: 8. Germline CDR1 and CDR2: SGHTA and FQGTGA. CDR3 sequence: CASSLTSIRGRADTQYF. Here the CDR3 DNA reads TGTGCCAGCAGCTTAACGAGTATCCGCGGGAGGGCAGATACGCAGTATTTT.

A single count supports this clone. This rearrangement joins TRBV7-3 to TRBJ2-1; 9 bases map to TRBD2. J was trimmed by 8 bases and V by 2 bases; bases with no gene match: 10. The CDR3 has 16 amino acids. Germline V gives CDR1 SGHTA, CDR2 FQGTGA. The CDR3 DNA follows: TGTGCCAGCAGCTTATTGCCTAGCGGGACTGGGGATGAGCAGTTCTTC. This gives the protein CASSLLPSGTGDEQFF.

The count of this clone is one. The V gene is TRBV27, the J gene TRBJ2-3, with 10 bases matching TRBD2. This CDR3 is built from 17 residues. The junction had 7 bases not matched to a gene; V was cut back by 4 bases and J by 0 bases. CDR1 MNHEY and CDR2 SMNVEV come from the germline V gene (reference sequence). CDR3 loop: CASSSRRTSGSTDTQYF. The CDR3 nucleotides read TGTGCCAGCAGTTCGCGACGGACTAGCGGTAGCACAGATACGCAGTATTTT.

CDR3 sequence (DNA): TGTGCCAGCAGCTTAGCGAGGACAGAGTACTTC. It specifies CASSLARTEYF. The chain has TRBV7-8 and TRBJ2-5; possible D gene TRBD1, 6 bases. The germline V and J ends were trimmed by 0 bases and 12 bases, with 8 bases remaining between them. The CDR3 loop spans 11 amino acids. CDR1 and CDR2 from the germline V gene are SGHVS and FQNEAQ.

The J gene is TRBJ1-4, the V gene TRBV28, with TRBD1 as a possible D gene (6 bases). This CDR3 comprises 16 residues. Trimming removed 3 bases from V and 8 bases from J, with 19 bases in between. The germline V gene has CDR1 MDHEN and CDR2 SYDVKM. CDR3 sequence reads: CASSFGRGQPEEKLFF. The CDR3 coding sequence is TGTGCCAGCAGTTTTGGTAGGGGACAACCGGAGGAAAAACTGTTTTTT.

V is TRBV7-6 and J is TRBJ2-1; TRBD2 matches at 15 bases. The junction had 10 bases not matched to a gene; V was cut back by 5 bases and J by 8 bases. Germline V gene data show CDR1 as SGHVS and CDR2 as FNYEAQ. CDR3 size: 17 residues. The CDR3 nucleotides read TGTGCCAGCAGCCTAAGAAGTGGGACTAGCGGGAGGCATGAGCAGTTCTTC. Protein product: CASSLRSGTSGRHEQFF.

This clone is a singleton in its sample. The CDR3 region is CASSQGDRVISGANVLTF. The CDR3 DNA is TGTGCCAGCAGCCAAGGAGACAGGGTGATCTCTGGGGCCAACGTCCTGACTTTC. This rearrangement joins TRBV4-2 to TRBJ2-6; 7 bases match TRBD1. CDR1 and CDR2 (germline): LGHNA, YNFKEQ. Trimming at V came to 1 base and at J to 0 bases, leaving 6 bases not matched to a gene. The CDR3 runs to 18 residues.

CDR3 sequence (DNA): TGTGCCAGCAGCCCCCTAGCGGGAGCGAACGAGCAGTACTTC. Protein sequence: CASSPLAGANEQYF. The chain links TRBV5-4 to TRBJ2-5, with 10 bases matching TRBD2. The DNA end lines up better with TRBJ2-7; the J call may be wrong. The CDR3 extends over 14 amino acids. Germline V CDR1 and CDR2: SGHNT, YYREEE (reference sequence).

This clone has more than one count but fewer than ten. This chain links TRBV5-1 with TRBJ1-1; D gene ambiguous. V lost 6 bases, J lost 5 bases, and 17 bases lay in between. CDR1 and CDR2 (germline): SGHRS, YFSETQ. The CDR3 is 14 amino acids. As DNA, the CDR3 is TGCGCCAGCATGATAGGATTTGGAGGGACTGAAGCTTTCTTT. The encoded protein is CASMIGFGGTEAFF. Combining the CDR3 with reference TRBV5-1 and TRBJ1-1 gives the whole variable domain KAGVTQTPRYLIKTRGQQVTLSCSPISGHRSVSWYQQTPGQGLQFLFEYFSETQRNKGNFPGRFSGRQFSNSRSEMNVSTLELGDSALYLCASMIGFGGTEAFFGQGTRLTVV.

The CDR3 loop reads CASNPPRDRGQETQYF. The CDR3, as DNA: TGTGCCAGCAACCCCCCTCGGGACAGGGGACAGGAGACCCAGTACTTC. V gene TRBV28 combines with J gene TRBJ2-5, with TRBD1 identical over 10 bases. J lost 5 bases, V lost 7 bases, and 13 bases had no gene match. CDR1 and CDR2 from the germline V gene are MDHEN and SYDVKM. This CDR3 spans 16 amino acids.

The CDR3 DNA follows: TGTGCCAGCAGTTTCGCGACAGAGAACACTGAAGCTTTCTTT. It specifies CASSFATENTEAFF. The chain combines TRBV28 with TRBJ1-1; the D gene is possibly TRBD1 (5 bases). Germline CDR1 is MDHEN and CDR2 is SYDVKM. CDR3 size: 14 residues. Trimming cost V 3 bases and J 1 base, with 9 bases left between them. The full variable domain, completed using reference TRBV28 and TRBJ1-1, is DVKVTQSSRYLVKRTGEKVFLECVQDMDHENMFWYRQDPGLGLRLIYFSYDVKMKEKGDIPEGYSVSREKKERFSLILESASTNQTSMYLCASSFATENTEAFFGQGTRLTVV.

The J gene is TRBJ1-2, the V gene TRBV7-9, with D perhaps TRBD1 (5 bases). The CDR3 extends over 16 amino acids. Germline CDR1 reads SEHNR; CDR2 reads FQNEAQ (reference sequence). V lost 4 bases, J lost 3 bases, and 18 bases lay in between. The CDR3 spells CASSSVKAGGDYGYTF. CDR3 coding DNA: TGTGCCAGCAGCTCAGTAAAGGCCGGGGGTGACTATGGCTACACCTTC.

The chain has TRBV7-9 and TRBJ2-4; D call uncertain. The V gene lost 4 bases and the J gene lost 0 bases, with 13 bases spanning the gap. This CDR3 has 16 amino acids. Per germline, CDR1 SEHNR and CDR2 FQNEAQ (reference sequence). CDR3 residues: CASSSSGTLAKNIQYF. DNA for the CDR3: TGTGCCAGCAGCTCGTCAGGAACTCTAGCCAAAAACATTCAGTACTTC.

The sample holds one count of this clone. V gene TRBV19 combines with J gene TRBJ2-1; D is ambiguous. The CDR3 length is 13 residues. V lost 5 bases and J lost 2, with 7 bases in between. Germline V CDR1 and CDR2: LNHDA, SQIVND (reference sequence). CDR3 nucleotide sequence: TGTGCCAGTAGTCCGGGTCCCTACAATGAGCAGTTCTTC. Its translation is CASSPGPYNEQFF.

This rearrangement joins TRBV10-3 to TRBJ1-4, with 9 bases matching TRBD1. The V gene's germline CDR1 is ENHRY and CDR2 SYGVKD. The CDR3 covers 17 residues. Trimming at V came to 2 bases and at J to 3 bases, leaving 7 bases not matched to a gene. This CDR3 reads CAISERRRDRANEKLFF. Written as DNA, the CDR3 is TGTGCCATCAGTGAGCGCCGCCGGGACAGGGCTAATGAAAAACTGTTTTTT.

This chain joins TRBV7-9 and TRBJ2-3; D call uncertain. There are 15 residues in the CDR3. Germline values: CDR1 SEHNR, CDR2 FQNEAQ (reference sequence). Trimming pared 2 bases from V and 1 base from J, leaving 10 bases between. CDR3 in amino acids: CASSLSVSGTDTQYF. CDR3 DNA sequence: TGTGCCAGCAGCTTATCAGTAAGCGGCACAGATACGCAGTATTTT.

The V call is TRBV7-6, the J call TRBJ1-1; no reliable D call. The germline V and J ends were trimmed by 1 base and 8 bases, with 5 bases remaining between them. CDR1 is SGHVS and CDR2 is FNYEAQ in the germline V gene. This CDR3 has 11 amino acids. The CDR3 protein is CASSLGSEAFF. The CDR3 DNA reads TGTGCCAGCAGCTTAGGTTCAGAAGCTTTCTTT.

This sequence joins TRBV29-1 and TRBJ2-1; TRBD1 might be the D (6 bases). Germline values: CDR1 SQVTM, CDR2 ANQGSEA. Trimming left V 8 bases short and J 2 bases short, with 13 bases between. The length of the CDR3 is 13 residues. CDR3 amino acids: CSWWGPAYNEQFF. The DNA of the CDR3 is TGCAGCTGGTGGGGGCCGGCCTACAATGAGCAGTTCTTC.